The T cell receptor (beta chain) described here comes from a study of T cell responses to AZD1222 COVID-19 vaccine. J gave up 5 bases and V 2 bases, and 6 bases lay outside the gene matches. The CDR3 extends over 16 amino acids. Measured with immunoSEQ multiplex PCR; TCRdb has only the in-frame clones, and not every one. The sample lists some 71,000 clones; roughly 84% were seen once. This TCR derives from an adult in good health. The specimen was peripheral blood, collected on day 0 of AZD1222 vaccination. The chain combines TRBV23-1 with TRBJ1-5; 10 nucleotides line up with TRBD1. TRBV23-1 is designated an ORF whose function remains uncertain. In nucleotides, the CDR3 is TGCGCCAGCAGTCAAAGCCCCGGGACAGGGGATCAGCCCCAGCATTTT. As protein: CASSQSPGTGDQPQHF.